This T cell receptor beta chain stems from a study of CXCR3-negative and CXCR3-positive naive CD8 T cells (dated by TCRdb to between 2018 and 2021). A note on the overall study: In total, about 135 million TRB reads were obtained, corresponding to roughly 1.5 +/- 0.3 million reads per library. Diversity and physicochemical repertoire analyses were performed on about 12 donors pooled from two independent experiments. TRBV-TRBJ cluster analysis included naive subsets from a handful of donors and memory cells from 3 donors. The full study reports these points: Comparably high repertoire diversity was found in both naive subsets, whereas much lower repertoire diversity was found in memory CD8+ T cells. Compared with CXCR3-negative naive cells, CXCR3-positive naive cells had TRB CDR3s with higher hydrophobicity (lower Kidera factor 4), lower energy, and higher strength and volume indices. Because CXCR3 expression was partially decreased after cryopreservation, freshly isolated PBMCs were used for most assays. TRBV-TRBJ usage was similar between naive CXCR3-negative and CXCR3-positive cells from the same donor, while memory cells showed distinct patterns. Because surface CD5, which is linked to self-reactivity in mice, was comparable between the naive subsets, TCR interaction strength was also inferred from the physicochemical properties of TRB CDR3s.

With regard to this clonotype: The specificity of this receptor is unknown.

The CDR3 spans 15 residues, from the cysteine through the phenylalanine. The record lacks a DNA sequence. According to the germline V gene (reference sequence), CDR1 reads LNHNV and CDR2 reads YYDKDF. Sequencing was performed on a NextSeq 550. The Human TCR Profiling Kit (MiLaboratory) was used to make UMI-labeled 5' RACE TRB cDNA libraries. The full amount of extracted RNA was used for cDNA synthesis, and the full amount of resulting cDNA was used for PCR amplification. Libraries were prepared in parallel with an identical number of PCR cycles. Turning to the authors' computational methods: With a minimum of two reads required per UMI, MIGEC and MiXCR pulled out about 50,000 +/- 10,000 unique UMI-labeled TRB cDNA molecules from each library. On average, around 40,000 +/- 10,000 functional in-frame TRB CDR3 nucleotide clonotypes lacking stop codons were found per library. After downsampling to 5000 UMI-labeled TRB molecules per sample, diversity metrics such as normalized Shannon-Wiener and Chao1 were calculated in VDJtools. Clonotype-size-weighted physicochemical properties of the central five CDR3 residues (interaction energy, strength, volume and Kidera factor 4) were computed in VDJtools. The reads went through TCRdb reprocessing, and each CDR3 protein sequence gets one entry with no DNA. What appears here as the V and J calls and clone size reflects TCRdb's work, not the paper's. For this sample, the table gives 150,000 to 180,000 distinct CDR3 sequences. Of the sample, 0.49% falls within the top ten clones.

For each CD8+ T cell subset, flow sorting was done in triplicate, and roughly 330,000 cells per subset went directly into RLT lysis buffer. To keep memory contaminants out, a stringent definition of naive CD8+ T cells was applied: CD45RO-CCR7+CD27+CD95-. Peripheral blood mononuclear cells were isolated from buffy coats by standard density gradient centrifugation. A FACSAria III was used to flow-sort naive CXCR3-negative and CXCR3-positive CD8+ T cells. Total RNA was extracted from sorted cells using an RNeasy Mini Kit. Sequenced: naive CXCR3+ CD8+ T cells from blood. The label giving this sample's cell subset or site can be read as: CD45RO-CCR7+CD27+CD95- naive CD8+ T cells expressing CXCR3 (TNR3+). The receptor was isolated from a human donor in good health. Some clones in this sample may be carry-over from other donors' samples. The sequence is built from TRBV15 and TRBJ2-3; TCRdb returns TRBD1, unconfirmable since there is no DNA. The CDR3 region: CATSLRRDSTDTQYF.